Listed below are T cell receptor beta chains from one sample, sequenced in a study of cytomegalovirus exposure and HLA in healthy donors. Data came from immunoSEQ multiplex PCR; TCRdb stores just in-frame clones and leaves some out. This table holds approximately 120,000 clones, around 90% found once. The sequencing sample was made of PBMCs. These receptors were collected from a woman between 18 and 30 years old in good health and CMV-seronegative. Each CDR3 is given with its conserved first and last residue. D genes are given only for firm matches. The size entry is marked missing in some rows and otherwise reads once, few, many or a size class.

V gene	clone size	J gene	D gene	CDR3 protein	CDR3 DNA
TRBV5-1	NA	TRBJ1-2	TRBD1	CASGTQGADGYTF	TGCGCCAGCGGGACCCAGGGGGCTGACGGCTACACCTTC
TRBV7-2	NA	TRBJ2-7	NA	CASSPTTRELYYEQYF	TGTGCCAGCAGCCCGACGACTAGAGAACTTTACTACGAGCAGTACTTC
TRBV9	NA	TRBJ2-5	NA	CASSSGNGQETQYF	TGTGCCAGCAGCTCAGGGAATGGACAAGAGACCCAGTACTTC
TRBV28	NA	TRBJ2-7	NA	CASSFLGQFSEQYF	TGTGCCAGCAGTTTTCTTGGTCAGTTCAGCGAGCAGTACTTC
TRBV19	NA	TRBJ1-2	NA	CASSTGLFLNYGYTF	TGTGCCAGTAGTACCGGACTTTTCCTTAACTATGGCTACACCTTC
TRBV29-1	NA	TRBJ2-3	NA	CSVGWEYEDTQYF	TGCAGCGTTGGGTGGGAGTATGAAGATACGCAGTATTTT
TRBV4-2	few	TRBJ2-7	NA	CASSPTEEAYEQYF	TGTGCCAGCAGCCCGACCGAGGAGGCCTACGAGCAGTACTTC
TRBV5-1	NA	TRBJ1-1	NA	CASSPTAGLNTEAFF	TGCGCCAGCAGCCCCACGGCGGGTTTGAACACTGAAGCTTTCTTT
TRBV7-2	NA	TRBJ2-2	TRBD2	CASSLAGLLRERTGELFF	TGTGCCAGCAGCTTAGCGGGACTTCTGCGGGAGAGGACCGGGGAGCTGTTTTTT
TRBV7-9	NA	TRBJ2-3	TRBD1	CASSPAGQAFTDTQYF	TGTGCCAGCAGCCCTGCGGGACAGGCCTTCACAGATACGCAGTATTTT
TRBV10-3	NA	TRBJ2-7	TRBD1	CAISESRTGDPYEQYF	TGTGCCATCAGTGAGTCGCGGACAGGGGATCCCTACGAGCAGTACTTC
TRBV28	NA	TRBJ2-7	NA	CASSFPGQPYEQYF	TGTGCCAGCAGTTTTCCGGGACAACCCTACGAGCAGTACTTC
TRBV5-1	NA	TRBJ1-2	TRBD1	CASSGGQGYGYTF	TGCGCCAGCAGCGGAGGACAGGGCTATGGCTACACCTTC
TRBV11-3	few	TRBJ1-2	TRBD1	CASSLQTGGDYGYTF	TGTGCCAGCAGCCTGCAGACAGGGGGAGACTATGGCTACACCTTC
TRBV30	NA	TRBJ1-5	NA	CAWSGGSNQPQHF	TGTGCCTGGAGTGGAGGTTCCAATCAGCCCCAGCATTTT
TRBV6-5	NA	TRBJ2-3	TRBD2	CASRGTSSDTQYF	TGTGCCAGCAGAGGGACTAGCTCAGATACGCAGTATTTT
TRBV19	NA	TRBJ2-7	NA	CASSPAPLLDTEQYF	TGTGCCAGTAGTCCTGCACCCCTTCTAGATACCGAGCAGTACTTC
TRBV6-5	NA	TRBJ1-1	NA	CASSYAENTEAFF	TGTGCCAGCAGTTACGCAGAGAACACTGAAGCTTTCTTT
TRBV11-1	NA	TRBJ2-1	NA	CASRQKNNEQFF	TGTGCCAGCAGACAAAAAAACAATGAGCAGTTCTTC
TRBV7-2	once	TRBJ2-3	NA	CASSLGSRDSRQYF	TGTGCCAGCAGCTTAGGCAGCCGGGACTCTAGGCAGTATTTT
TRBV19	NA	TRBJ2-7	TRBD2	CASSIPGLASYEQYF	TGTGCCAGTAGTATTCCGGGACTAGCATCCTACGAGCAGTACTTC
TRBV7-9	NA	TRBJ1-1	TRBD1	CASSSGQSFEAFF	TGTGCCAGCAGTTCGGGACAGTCTTTTGAAGCTTTCTTT
TRBV9	NA	TRBJ2-3	NA	CASSLWSTDTQYF	TGTGCCAGCAGCCTATGGAGCACAGATACGCAGTATTTT
TRBV27	few	TRBJ2-2	TRBD1	CASSSRQGNTGELFF	TGTGCCAGCAGTTCGCGACAGGGGAACACCGGGGAGCTGTTTTTT
TRBV10-2	NA	TRBJ2-3	TRBD2	CASSVGGRSDTQYF	TGCGCCAGCTCGGTGGGCGGGAGGTCGGATACGCAGTATTTT
TRBV2	NA	TRBJ1-1	NA	CASSVEQRDTEAFF	TGTGCCAGCAGTGTCGAGCAGAGGGACACTGAAGCTTTCTTT
TRBV25-1	NA	TRBJ1-1	NA	CASSEWGRRNTEAFF	TGTGCCAGCAGTGAGTGGGGCAGGAGGAACACTGAAGCTTTCTTT
TRBV12-1	NA	TRBJ2-7	NA	CASSYSSGRRKYF	TGTGCCAGCAGCTACTCTAGCGGGAGAAGGAAGTACTTC
TRBV4-1	NA	TRBJ2-2	TRBD2	CASSRGTSGGGELFF	TGCGCCAGCAGCCGCGGGACTAGCGGTGGCGGGGAGCTGTTTTTT
TRBV5-1	NA	TRBJ2-1	TRBD2	CASSSPTSGRNEQFF	TGCGCCAGCAGCTCCCCGACTAGCGGGAGGAATGAGCAGTTCTTC
TRBV28	once	TRBJ2-3	TRBD2	CASSSSGLAGDKDTQYF	TGTGCCAGCAGTTCCTCGGGACTAGCGGGAGATAAGGATACGCAGTATTTT
TRBV4-2	NA	TRBJ2-7	TRBD2	CASSQVAGLASYEQYF	TGTGCCAGCAGCCAAGTGGCGGGACTAGCTTCCTACGAGCAGTACTTC
TRBV6-5	NA	TRBJ1-3	TRBD1	CASSAGGTGNTIYF	TGTGCCAGCAGTGCAGGGGGAACTGGAAACACCATATATTTT
TRBV9	NA	TRBJ2-3	TRBD1	CASSPRDRYTDTQYF	TGTGCCAGCAGCCCCCGGGACAGGTACACAGATACGCAGTATTTT
TRBV4-2	NA	TRBJ1-2	NA	CASSQVGRGYTF	TGTGCCAGCAGCCAAGTGGGCCGCGGCTACACCTTC
TRBV12-5	NA	TRBJ2-1	TRBD2	CASGLVVLAGGASYNEQFF	TGTGCTAGTGGTTTGGTCGTCCTAGCGGGAGGAGCATCCTACAATGAGCAGTTCTTC
TRBV5-4	NA	TRBJ1-2	NA	CASSPSGDGGYTF	TGTGCCAGCAGCCCTTCCGGGGATGGCGGCTACACCTTC
TRBV2	NA	TRBJ2-7	TRBD2	CASRWAGDPDEQYF	TGTGCCAGCAGGTGGGCGGGAGACCCCGACGAGCAGTACTTC
TRBV10-3	NA	TRBJ2-7	TRBD2	CAISGGGIGYEQYF	TGTGCCATCAGTGGGGGAGGGATTGGTTACGAGCAGTACTTC
TRBV4-1	NA	TRBJ2-5	NA	CASSQEHTRGETQYF	TGCGCCAGCAGCCAAGAACACACCCGGGGGGAGACCCAGTACTTC
TRBV11-3	NA	TRBJ2-7	NA	CASSLEGGGNSYEQYF	TGTGCCAGCAGCTTAGAAGGCGGCGGGAACTCCTACGAGCAGTACTTC
TRBV6-1	NA	TRBJ2-1	TRBD1	CASSQDRLQFF	TGTGCCAGCAGTCAGGACAGGCTGCAGTTCTTC
TRBV10-1	once	TRBJ1-4	TRBD1	CASSPGQGTGTNEKLFF	TGCGCCAGCAGCCCGGGACAGGGAACGGGAACTAATGAAAAACTGTTTTTT
TRBV5-8	NA	TRBJ2-6	TRBD1	CASSRDRGSGANVLTF	TGTGCCAGCAGCCGGGACAGGGGGTCTGGGGCCAACGTCCTGACTTTC
TRBV6-1	NA	TRBJ2-2	TRBD1	CASSEQGGPGELFF	TGTGCCAGCAGTGAACAAGGGGGCCCGGGGGAGCTGTTTTTT
TRBV19	NA	TRBJ2-1	NA	CASGKLGGGYYNEQFF	TGTGCCAGTGGTAAACTCGGCGGGGGCTACTACAATGAGCAGTTCTTC
TRBV15	once	TRBJ2-3	TRBD1	CATSRKGPGQGLINTQYF	TGTGCCACCAGCAGGAAAGGGCCGGGACAGGGGTTGATTAATACGCAGTATTTT